A single sample is the source of the 17 T cell receptor beta chains below, sequenced in a study of CD8 T cells in Susac syndrome. Random hexamers were used to reverse transcribe about 0.5 to 1 ug of RNA. From the immunoSEQ multiplex PCR reads, TCRdb called clonotypes with MiXCR, one entry per CDR3 protein. Of roughly 120,000 distinct CDR3 sequences detected, about 95% appear once; the ten largest clones hold around 0.12%. The sample taken for sequencing was CD4+ T cells from PBMCs. The receptors come from a human donor with multiple sclerosis.

V is TRBV10-3 and J is TRBJ2-7, with 10 bases aligning to TRBD2. Germline V gene data show CDR1 as ENHRY and CDR2 as SYGVKD. Trimming cost V 4 bases and J 6 bases; bases outside gene matches: 6. The CDR3 is 14 amino acids. The CDR3 protein is CAISGEGLATEQYF. The CDR3 DNA follows: TGTGCCATCAGTGGGGAGGGACTAGCGACCGAGCAGTACTTC.

V is TRBV7-2 and J is TRBJ2-1, with D hard to call. Trimming cost V 4 bases and J 6 bases, with 10 bases left between them. The CDR3 length is 13 residues. Germline V gene data show CDR1 as SGHTA and CDR2 as FQGNSA. The CDR3 sequence: CASSYDRANEQFF. The CDR3 nucleotides read TGTGCCAGCAGCTACGATCGAGCCAATGAGCAGTTCTTC.

This clonotype was seen once. The rearrangement uses TRBV5-1 and TRBJ1-2; D is uncertain. The CDR3 extends over 13 amino acids. The germline V and J ends were trimmed by 0 bases and 4 bases, with 7 bases remaining between them. Looked up from germline, CDR1 is SGHRS and CDR2 is YFSETQ. The CDR3 here is CASSLVVAYGYTF. CDR3 DNA: TGCGCCAGCAGCTTGGTGGTCGCCTATGGCTACACCTTC.

The chain uses TRBV5-4 and TRBJ1-2; D is ambiguous. Germline V CDR1 and CDR2: SGHNT, YYREEE (reference sequence). The CDR3 consists of 12 residues. The V gene lost 1 base and the J gene lost 2 bases, with 3 bases spanning the gap. The CDR3 protein is CASSLQNYGYTF. In DNA form, the CDR3 reads TGTGCCAGCAGCTTGCAGAACTATGGCTACACCTTC.

This chain links TRBV7-2 with TRBJ2-7; possible D gene TRBD2, 6 bases. CDR1 and CDR2 (germline): SGHTA, FQGNSA. This CDR3 spans 14 amino acids. V was shortened by 4 bases and J by 0 bases, with 10 bases between the two germline ends. Here the CDR3 DNA reads TGTGCCAGCAGCTCGCGGGATAGCTCCTACGAGCAGTACTTC. Translation: CASSSRDSSYEQYF.

This chain joins TRBV15 and TRBJ2-7, with D hard to call. The germline CDR1 and CDR2 sequences are LNHNV and YYDKDF (reference sequence). V lost 0 bases to trimming and J lost 2 bases, with 11 bases between them. This CDR3 has 15 amino acids. CDR3 protein: CATSREIMITYEQYF. DNA of the CDR3: TGTGCCACCAGCAGAGAGATCATGATAACCTACGAGCAGTACTTC.

V usage is TRBV6-1 and J usage is TRBJ1-5; D gene ambiguous. Trimming cost V 1 base and J 0 bases, with 4 bases left between them. Germline values: CDR1 MNHNS, CDR2 SASEGT. CDR3 length: 14 residues. The CDR3 sequence is CASSEGYSNQPQHF. The DNA of the CDR3 is TGTGCCAGCAGTGAAGGGTATAGCAATCAGCCCCAGCATTTT.

This clonotype was seen a single time. V gene TRBV7-9 combines with J gene TRBJ1-1, with TRBD1 matching 8 bases. CDR3 length: 15 residues. Per the germline V gene, CDR1 is SEHNR and CDR2 is FQNEAQ (reference sequence). The V and J ends lost 1 base and 1 base, in that order; junction bases with no gene match: 2. CDR3 loop: CASSLGDRRNTEAFF. The CDR3 region has the DNA TGTGCCAGCAGCTTAGGGGACAGGAGGAACACTGAAGCTTTCTTT.

The chain combines TRBV19 with TRBJ2-3; D is uncertain. The CDR3 length is 14 residues. Germline-derived CDR1 and CDR2 are LNHDA and SQIVND (reference sequence). V was clipped by 5 bases and J by 3 bases, with 12 bases between them. Here the CDR3 reads CASSLNVPTDTQYF. The CDR3 DNA reads as TGTGCCAGTAGTCTGAATGTTCCTACAGATACGCAGTATTTT.

This chain links TRBV3-1 with TRBJ1-1; D remains unclear. Germline V gene data show CDR1 as LGHDT and CDR2 as YNNKEL (reference sequence). V lost 5 bases to trimming and J lost 3 bases, with 19 bases between them. This CDR3 region has 16 residues. The CDR3 protein is CASSGPGILRDTEAFF. In nucleotides, the CDR3 is TGTGCCAGCAGCGGGCCCGGGATCCTTAGGGACACTGAAGCTTTCTTT.

The chain is built from TRBV29-1 and TRBJ1-1; D is unclear. Trimming cost V 4 bases and J 5 bases, with 14 bases left between them. Germline values: CDR1 SQVTM, CDR2 ANQGSEA. This CDR3 comprises 13 residues. CDR3 in amino acids: CSVGEGGRTEAFF. In DNA form, the CDR3 reads TGCAGCGTTGGTGAGGGAGGTAGGACTGAAGCTTTCTTT.

The chain has TRBV27 and TRBJ1-1; the D gene is possibly TRBD1 (5 bases). The CDR3 loop spans 13 amino acids. Germline V gives CDR1 MNHEY, CDR2 SMNVEV (reference sequence). Deletions cut 4 bases from V and 6 bases from J, with 12 bases between. Written as DNA, the CDR3 is TGTGCCAGCAGTTCAAGACAGCTTCCTGAAGCTTTCTTT. Protein product: CASSSRQLPEAFF.

The J gene is TRBJ2-7, the V gene TRBV24-1, with D perhaps matching TRBD1 (5 bases). This CDR3 is 14 amino acids long. Trimming stripped 0 bases from V and 2 bases from J, with 7 bases between. The germline V gene encodes CDR1 KGHDR and CDR2 SFDVKD. CDR3 sequence: CATSDLDRTYEQYF. The CDR3 DNA sequence: TGTGCCACCAGTGATTTGGACAGAACCTACGAGCAGTACTTC.

This clonotype was counted a single time. The CDR3, as DNA: TGTGCCTGGAGTGCTTTGACAGGTTCCTATGGCTACACCTTC. This gives the protein CAWSALTGSYGYTF. V and J are TRBV30 and TRBJ1-2; weak D call: TRBD1 (6 bases). The V and J ends lost 1 base and 4 bases respectively, with 13 bases between them. This CDR3 spans 14 amino acids. CDR1 is GTSNPN and CDR2 is SVGIG in the germline V gene (reference sequence).

The rearrangement links TRBV2 to TRBJ2-7, with D perhaps TRBD2 (5 bases). Deletions cut 3 bases from V and 0 bases from J, with 9 bases between. CDR1 is SNHLY, CDR2 FYNNEI, per germline. CDR3 length: 14 amino acids. This CDR3 reads CASSDGILSYEQYF. The CDR3 nucleotides read TGTGCCAGCAGTGACGGGATCCTCTCCTACGAGCAGTACTTC.

The gene calls are TRBV12-3 or TRBV12-4 and TRBJ2-2; D uncertain. This CDR3 is 13 amino acids long. Trimming removed 3 bases at V and 3 bases at J, with 5 bases between. CDR3 sequence reads: CASSFGYTGELFF. In nucleotides, the CDR3 is TGTGCCAGCAGTTTTGGGTACACCGGGGAGCTGTTTTTT.

The chain is built from TRBV12-3 or TRBV12-4 and TRBJ1-4; D unclear. The CDR3 totals 14 residues. Trimming pared 6 bases from V and 6 bases from J, leaving 14 bases between. CDR3: CASSPSGGDEKLFF. The CDR3 DNA reads TGTGCCAGCAGCCCCTCGGGCGGGGATGAAAAACTGTTTTTT.